This TCR beta chain comes out of a study of T cell responses to AZD1222 COVID-19 vaccine. Study-level points and caveats: Unmutated variant regions reportedly attract nearly half of all spike-specific TCRs.

Germline CDR1 GTSNPN, CDR2 SVGIG (reference sequence). Trimming removed 2 bases at V and 8 bases at J, with 18 bases between. The CDR3 totals 14 residues. TCRdb keeps only in-frame clones here, not all; method: immunoSEQ multiplex PCR. In the table there are some 50,000 clones, 80% to 90% of which are singletons. A remark on this clone: Its antigen is still unknown.

The TCR was taken from an adult who received the AZD1222 COVID-19 vaccine. The chain has TRBV30 and TRBJ1-1, with D possibly matching TRBD1 (5 bases). Sample: peripheral blood, taken 28 days after the second AZD1222 dose. The CDR3 DNA reads TGTGCCTGGAGTTGGTCACCAGATGGGGGAGAAGCTTTCTTT. Translating gives CAWSWSPDGGEAFF.